The clone carrying this TCR beta chain was counted a few times. This sample was taken from a study of cytomegalovirus exposure and HLA in healthy donors. PCR employed 60 Vbeta and 13 Jbeta primers. Generated by immunoSEQ multiplex PCR, the TCRdb table keeps only in-frame clones and is missing some. The sample records over 95,000 clones, 67% being singletons. This CDR3 comprises 16 residues. Trimming stripped 1 base from V and 1 base from J, with 8 bases between. Germline CDR1 reads LNHDA; CDR2 reads SQIVND (reference sequence). V and J are TRBV19 and TRBJ2-6; D is uncertain. The sequence derives from a man aged 18 to 29 in good health and CMV-seropositive. Sequencing was done on a sample of PBMCs. The CDR3 coding sequence is TGTGCCAGTAGTATAGGGGCCAGATCTGGGGCCAACGTCCTGACTTTC. This gives the protein CASSIGARSGANVLTF.